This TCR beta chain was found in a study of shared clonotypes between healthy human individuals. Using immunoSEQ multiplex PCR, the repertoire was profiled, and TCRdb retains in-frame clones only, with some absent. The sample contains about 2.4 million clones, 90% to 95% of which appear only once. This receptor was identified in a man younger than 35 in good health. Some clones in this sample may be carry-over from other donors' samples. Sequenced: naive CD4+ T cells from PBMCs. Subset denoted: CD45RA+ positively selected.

The CDR3 DNA is TGCAGCGTTGCGGGATACACTGAAGCTTTCTTT. It is translated as CSVAGYTEAFF. The chain carries TRBV29-1 and TRBJ1-1; D unresolved. V gave up 4 bases and J gave up 3 bases, with 6 bases separating them. The CDR3 totals 11 residues. Germline CDR1 SQVTM, CDR2 ANQGSEA.